A selection of T cell receptor beta chains follows, all from one sample in a study of blood T cell repertoires in COVID-19. Assay: immunoSEQ multiplex PCR; the TCRdb copy retains only in-frame clones and omits some. The table records approximately 220,000 clones, about 91% of them present only once. The sample consisted of PBMCs or T cells enriched from blood (not recorded which). Receptor source: a woman in her 30s with acute COVID-19. CDR3s include the opening cysteine and the closing phenylalanine or tryptophan. D genes are given only for firm matches. Rows give clone size only sometimes, using once, few, many, or a class for an expanded clone.

d_gene: .; j_gene: TRBJ1-2; abundance: .; v_gene: TRBV6-4; CDR3nt: TGTGCCAGCAGCGAGACAGAGGGGGTGGGAGGCTACACCTTC; CDR3aa: CASSETEGVGGYTF
d_gene: .; j_gene: TRBJ1-3; abundance: .; v_gene: TRBV28; CDR3nt: TGTGCCAGCAGTACAGTGGGCTCTGGAAACACCATATATTTT; CDR3aa: CASSTVGSGNTIYF
d_gene: .; j_gene: TRBJ1-5; abundance: .; v_gene: TRBV7-9; CDR3nt: TGTGCCAGCAGCCCCGGTCTCTCGAATCAGCCCCAGCATTTT; CDR3aa: CASSPGLSNQPQHF
d_gene: TRBD2; j_gene: TRBJ2-5; abundance: .; v_gene: TRBV19; CDR3nt: TGTGCCAGTAGATTCAGCGGGGGGGAGACCCAGTACTTC; CDR3aa: CASRFSGGETQYF
d_gene: TRBD1; j_gene: TRBJ1-2; abundance: .; v_gene: TRBV7-9; CDR3nt: TGTGCCAGCAGCCCCGGGACAGGGACCTATGGCTACACCTTC; CDR3aa: CASSPGTGTYGYTF
d_gene: TRBD1; j_gene: TRBJ1-2; abundance: .; v_gene: TRBV5-1; CDR3nt: TGCGCCAGCAGCCCCGGGACAGGGACAAAGGGGGGCTACACCTTC; CDR3aa: CASSPGTGTKGGYTF
d_gene: .; j_gene: TRBJ1-3; abundance: .; v_gene: TRBV4-3; CDR3nt: TGCGCCAGCAGCCAAGATCACAACGTATACTCTGGAAACACCATATATTTT; CDR3aa: CASSQDHNVYSGNTIYF
d_gene: .; j_gene: TRBJ1-3; abundance: .; v_gene: TRBV6-1; CDR3nt: TGTGCCAGCAGTGAAGACCACGACGGGTCAAACACCATATATTTT; CDR3aa: CASSEDHDGSNTIYF
d_gene: .; j_gene: TRBJ1-1; abundance: .; v_gene: TRBV6-5; CDR3nt: TGTGCCAGCAGCCCCACAGTGAACACTGAAGCTTTCTTT; CDR3aa: CASSPTVNTEAFF
d_gene: .; j_gene: TRBJ1-4; abundance: .; v_gene: TRBV30; CDR3nt: TGTGCCTGGAGTTTTCCCGGGACAACTAATGAAAAACTGTTTTTT; CDR3aa: CAWSFPGTTNEKLFF
d_gene: TRBD2; j_gene: TRBJ2-3; abundance: .; v_gene: TRBV27; CDR3nt: TGTGCCAGCAGTCCATGGACTAGCGGGGGGCCCGGGGATACGCAGTATTTT; CDR3aa: CASSPWTSGGPGDTQYF
d_gene: TRBD1; j_gene: TRBJ2-7; abundance: .; v_gene: TRBV6-5; CDR3nt: TGTGCCAGCAGCGGAGACAGGGGCGAGCAGTACTTC; CDR3aa: CASSGDRGEQYF
d_gene: .; j_gene: TRBJ1-4; abundance: few; v_gene: TRBV6-5; CDR3nt: TGTGCCAGCAGTTACTCCCTTGAGGGGGATAATGAAAAACTGTTTTTT; CDR3aa: CASSYSLEGDNEKLFF
d_gene: .; j_gene: TRBJ2-3; abundance: .; v_gene: TRBV13; CDR3nt: TGTGCCAGCAGCAAAAGACTGCCCCCTTACACAGATACGCAGTATTTT; CDR3aa: CASSKRLPPYTDTQYF
d_gene: .; j_gene: TRBJ1-2; abundance: .; v_gene: TRBV12-3/TRBV12-4; CDR3nt: TGTGCCAGCACCATTTCGGACGGGGTTGGCTACACCTTC; CDR3aa: CASTISDGVGYTF
d_gene: .; j_gene: TRBJ2-7; abundance: .; v_gene: TRBV27; CDR3nt: TGTGCCAGCAGTTCCTTATGGAGGGGGCGCGCCTACGAGCAGTACTTC; CDR3aa: CASSSLWRGRAYEQYF
d_gene: TRBD1; j_gene: TRBJ2-5; abundance: .; v_gene: TRBV19; CDR3nt: TGTGCCAGTAGTACAGACAGGGGGGTAGAAAAGACCCAGTACTTC; CDR3aa: CASSTDRGVEKTQYF
d_gene: .; j_gene: TRBJ1-6; abundance: .; v_gene: TRBV3-1/TRBV3-2; CDR3nt: TGTGCCAGCAGCCCTCGACAGGTCTCACCCCTCCACTTT; CDR3aa: CASSPRQVSPLHF
d_gene: TRBD1; j_gene: TRBJ1-1; abundance: .; v_gene: TRBV5-4; CDR3nt: TGTGCCAGCAGCTCTTGGACAGGGATAAGTGAAGCTTTCTTT; CDR3aa: CASSSWTGISEAFF
d_gene: .; j_gene: TRBJ1-2; abundance: .; v_gene: TRBV7-9; CDR3nt: TGTGCCAGCAGCTCCACAGGGTTGGACTATGGCTACACCTTC; CDR3aa: CASSSTGLDYGYTF
d_gene: TRBD2; j_gene: TRBJ2-3; abundance: .; v_gene: TRBV6-2/TRBV6-3; CDR3nt: TGTGCCAGCAGTTCCGGGACTAGCGGGGGCTTTAGCACAGATACGCAGTATTTT; CDR3aa: CASSSGTSGGFSTDTQYF
d_gene: TRBD2; j_gene: TRBJ2-7; abundance: .; v_gene: TRBV27; CDR3nt: TGTGCCACCCGACTAGCGGGGAGTTACGAGCAGTACTTC; CDR3aa: CATRLAGSYEQYF
d_gene: .; j_gene: TRBJ2-7; abundance: many; v_gene: TRBV3-1/TRBV3-2; CDR3nt: TGTGCCAGCAGCCAAGATCGTGCTCGAAGAGGGTATTTCCCCTACGAGCAGTACTTC; CDR3aa: CASSQDRARRGYFPYEQYF
d_gene: TRBD1; j_gene: TRBJ1-5; abundance: .; v_gene: TRBV30; CDR3nt: TGTGCCTGGAGTCCGGACAGGGTACAGCCCCAGCATTTT; CDR3aa: CAWSPDRVQPQHF
d_gene: .; j_gene: TRBJ1-2; abundance: .; v_gene: TRBV10-3; CDR3nt: TGTGCCATCAGTGAAGACACTAACTATGGCTACACCTTC; CDR3aa: CAISEDTNYGYTF
d_gene: TRBD1; j_gene: TRBJ1-2; abundance: .; v_gene: TRBV10-3; CDR3nt: TGTGCCATCAGTCCCGGGACAGGGGAGTTTAACTATGGCTACACCTTC; CDR3aa: CAISPGTGEFNYGYTF
d_gene: .; j_gene: TRBJ1-4; abundance: .; v_gene: TRBV14; CDR3nt: TGTGCCAGCAGCCAAGTCCATGACAGGAACCTATTTAATGAAAAACTGTTTTTT; CDR3aa: CASSQVHDRNLFNEKLFF
d_gene: .; j_gene: TRBJ2-1; abundance: .; v_gene: TRBV7-9; CDR3nt: TGTGCCAGCAGCTCTCGGGAGTACTCCTACAATGAGCAGTTCTTC; CDR3aa: CASSSREYSYNEQFF
d_gene: .; j_gene: TRBJ1-5; abundance: .; v_gene: TRBV12-3/TRBV12-4; CDR3nt: TGTGCCAGCAGAGGTAGCGGCAATCAGCCCCAGCATTTT; CDR3aa: CASRGSGNQPQHF
d_gene: TRBD1; j_gene: TRBJ1-2; abundance: once; v_gene: TRBV29-1; CDR3nt: TGCAGCGTTGGCGGACAGGGGAATGGTGGCTACACCTTC; CDR3aa: CSVGGQGNGGYTF
d_gene: .; j_gene: TRBJ1-3; abundance: .; v_gene: TRBV2; CDR3nt: TGTGCCAGCAGCATCGAGCTCCTTCGCGGGTACGGAAACACCATATATTTT; CDR3aa: CASSIELLRGYGNTIYF
d_gene: .; j_gene: TRBJ2-2; abundance: few; v_gene: TRBV7-9; CDR3nt: TGTGCCAGCAGCTTAACGAGGATTAGCACCGGGGAGCTGTTTTTT; CDR3aa: CASSLTRISTGELFF
d_gene: TRBD1; j_gene: TRBJ1-2; abundance: .; v_gene: TRBV11-2; CDR3nt: TGTGCCAGCAGCCCCGGGACAGGGACCTATGGCTACACCTTC; CDR3aa: CASSPGTGTYGYTF
d_gene: .; j_gene: TRBJ2-7; abundance: .; v_gene: TRBV30; CDR3nt: TGTGCCTGGAGTGACAGCTCCTACGAGCAGTACTTC; CDR3aa: CAWSDSSYEQYF
d_gene: TRBD1; j_gene: TRBJ1-1; abundance: .; v_gene: TRBV6-5; CDR3nt: TGTGCCAGCAGAGCAGAACAGGGGGAGGTGACTGAAGCTTTCTTT; CDR3aa: CASRAEQGEVTEAFF
d_gene: TRBD1; j_gene: TRBJ2-7; abundance: .; v_gene: TRBV19; CDR3nt: TGTGCCAGTAGTCCATACAGGGGTCCCGCCTACGAGCAGTACTTC; CDR3aa: CASSPYRGPAYEQYF
d_gene: TRBD1; j_gene: TRBJ2-7; abundance: .; v_gene: TRBV6-5; CDR3nt: TGTGCCAGCAGTTACACGGGACAGGGGCTCTACGAGCAGTACTTC; CDR3aa: CASSYTGQGLYEQYF
d_gene: .; j_gene: TRBJ1-5; abundance: .; v_gene: TRBV10-3; CDR3nt: TGTGCCATCACACCAGGGGAGGGACAGCCCCAGCATTTT; CDR3aa: CAITPGEGQPQHF
d_gene: .; j_gene: TRBJ2-5; abundance: .; v_gene: TRBV2; CDR3nt: TGTGCAGCCAGCATGGTGACAGGACAAGAGACCCAGTACTTC; CDR3aa: CAASMVTGQETQYF
d_gene: TRBD1; j_gene: TRBJ2-1; abundance: once; v_gene: TRBV27; CDR3nt: TGTGCCAGCACCCCCCTGGGGGACAGGGGGTACAATGAGCAGTTCTTC; CDR3aa: CASTPLGDRGYNEQFF
d_gene: TRBD1; j_gene: TRBJ1-4; abundance: .; v_gene: TRBV7-6; CDR3nt: TGTGCCAGCAGCTTAGAAGGGGGCTGGGGTAATGAAAAACTGTTTTTT; CDR3aa: CASSLEGGWGNEKLFF
d_gene: .; j_gene: TRBJ2-7; abundance: .; v_gene: TRBV5-6; CDR3nt: TGTGCCAGCAGCTTGGGGGGGCTACTTTACGAGCAGTACTTC; CDR3aa: CASSLGGLLYEQYF
d_gene: .; j_gene: TRBJ1-2; abundance: .; v_gene: TRBV10-3; CDR3nt: TGTGCCATCAGTGGGCCTCGGGGGGGTCCAGGCTACACCTTC; CDR3aa: CAISGPRGGPGYTF
d_gene: .; j_gene: TRBJ2-1; abundance: .; v_gene: TRBV19; CDR3nt: TGTGCCAGTAGTATAGATGTGGTAGCGGCTTACAATGAGCAGTTCTTC; CDR3aa: CASSIDVVAAYNEQFF
d_gene: .; j_gene: TRBJ2-3; abundance: .; v_gene: TRBV10-3; CDR3nt: TGTGCCAGCAAGGGAGACTGGATCACAGATACGCAGTATTTT; CDR3aa: CASKGDWITDTQYF
d_gene: TRBD1; j_gene: TRBJ2-1; abundance: .; v_gene: TRBV4-3; CDR3nt: TGCGCCAGCAGCCAAGATATAGGACAGGGGGGCTACAATGAGCAGTTCTTC; CDR3aa: CASSQDIGQGGYNEQFF
d_gene: TRBD1; j_gene: TRBJ1-1; abundance: .; v_gene: TRBV5-1; CDR3nt: TGCGCCAGCAGCTCCCCGGGACAGACAAAGAACACTGAAGCTTTCTTT; CDR3aa: CASSSPGQTKNTEAFF
d_gene: .; j_gene: TRBJ1-4; abundance: .; v_gene: TRBV7-9; CDR3nt: TGTGCCAGCATGGTCAAACGCGGCGAAAAACTGTTTTTT; CDR3aa: CASMVKRGEKLFF
d_gene: .; j_gene: TRBJ2-5; abundance: .; v_gene: TRBV15; CDR3nt: TGTGCCACCAAAAGTCGGGGGACCCCACAAGAGACCCAGTACTTC; CDR3aa: CATKSRGTPQETQYF
d_gene: .; j_gene: TRBJ1-5; abundance: .; v_gene: TRBV30; CDR3nt: TGTGCCTGGAGTAGTGGAGGGATGAATCAGCCCCAGCATTTT; CDR3aa: CAWSSGGMNQPQHF
d_gene: TRBD1; j_gene: TRBJ2-1; abundance: .; v_gene: TRBV6-2/TRBV6-3; CDR3nt: TGTGCCAGCAGTGTGACCGGGACAGGGGACTACAATGAGCAGTTCTTC; CDR3aa: CASSVTGTGDYNEQFF
d_gene: .; j_gene: TRBJ1-1; abundance: .; v_gene: TRBV2; CDR3nt: TGTGCCAGCACAATCCTGACCGCGGGAACTGAAGCTTTCTTT; CDR3aa: CASTILTAGTEAFF
d_gene: .; j_gene: TRBJ1-5; abundance: once; v_gene: TRBV5-1; CDR3nt: TGCGCCAGCAGCTTAGGGGGAATGAGCAATCAGCCCCAGCATTTT; CDR3aa: CASSLGGMSNQPQHF
d_gene: .; j_gene: TRBJ2-5; abundance: .; v_gene: TRBV5-4; CDR3nt: TGTGCCAGCAGCCTCCGACAGTCGGGCCAAGAGACCCAGTACTTC; CDR3aa: CASSLRQSGQETQYF
d_gene: .; j_gene: TRBJ1-2; abundance: .; v_gene: TRBV7-9; CDR3nt: TGTGCCAGCAGCCCACAGACAGACCTGGATGGCTACACCTTC; CDR3aa: CASSPQTDLDGYTF
d_gene: TRBD2; j_gene: TRBJ2-1; abundance: few; v_gene: TRBV18; CDR3nt: TGTGCCAGCTCACCTTCGCCTAGCGGGGGGTTCAATGAGCAGTTCTTC; CDR3aa: CASSPSPSGGFNEQFF
d_gene: TRBD1; j_gene: TRBJ1-2; abundance: .; v_gene: TRBV12-5; CDR3nt: TGTGCTAGTGGCTGGGACAGAACTTTCTATGGCTACACCTTC; CDR3aa: CASGWDRTFYGYTF
d_gene: .; j_gene: TRBJ2-2; abundance: .; v_gene: TRBV7-9; CDR3nt: TGTGCCAGCAGCTCCCCCATGCGGGGCACCGGGGAGCTGTTTTTT; CDR3aa: CASSSPMRGTGELFF
d_gene: .; j_gene: TRBJ1-1; abundance: .; v_gene: TRBV19; CDR3nt: TGTGCCAGTAGTACAATACAGGGCAACACTGAAGCTTTCTTT; CDR3aa: CASSTIQGNTEAFF
d_gene: .; j_gene: TRBJ2-3; abundance: .; v_gene: TRBV18; CDR3nt: TGTGCCAGCTCACCGGACGGAGCGGCGGATACGCAGTATTTT; CDR3aa: CASSPDGAADTQYF